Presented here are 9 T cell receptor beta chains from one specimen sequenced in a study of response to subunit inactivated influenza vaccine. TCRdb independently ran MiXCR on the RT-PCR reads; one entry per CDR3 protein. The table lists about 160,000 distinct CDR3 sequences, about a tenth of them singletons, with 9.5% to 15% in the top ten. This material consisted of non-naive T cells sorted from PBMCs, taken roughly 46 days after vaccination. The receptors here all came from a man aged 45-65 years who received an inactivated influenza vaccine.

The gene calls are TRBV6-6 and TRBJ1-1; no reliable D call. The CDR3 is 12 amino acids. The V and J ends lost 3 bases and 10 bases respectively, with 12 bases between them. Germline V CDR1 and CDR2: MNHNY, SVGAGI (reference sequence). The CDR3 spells CASSYEGVAAFF. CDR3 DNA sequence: TGTGCCAGCAGTTATGAGGGCGTTGCAGCTTTCTTT.

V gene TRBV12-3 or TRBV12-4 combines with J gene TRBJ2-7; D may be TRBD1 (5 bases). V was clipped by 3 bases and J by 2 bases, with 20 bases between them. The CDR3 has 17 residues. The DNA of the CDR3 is TGTGCCAGCAGTTTGACTTTAGGGGTCTACTCCGCCTACGAGCAGTACTTC. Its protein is CASSLTLGVYSAYEQYF.

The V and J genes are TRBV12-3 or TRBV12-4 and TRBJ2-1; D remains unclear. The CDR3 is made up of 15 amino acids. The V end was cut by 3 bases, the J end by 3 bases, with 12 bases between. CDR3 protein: CASSFELTNYNEQFF. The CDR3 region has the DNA TGTGCCAGCAGTTTCGAACTGACAAACTACAATGAGCAGTTCTTC.

The CDR3, as DNA: TGCAGTGCTAGACCTTTTGGGACTGAGGTAGTCACTGAAGCTTTCTTT. Protein product: CSARPFGTEVVTEAFF. V gene TRBV20-1 combines with J gene TRBJ1-1; a weak D match, TRBD1 (5 bases). Germline V lookup: CDR1 DFQATT, CDR2 SNEGSKA (reference sequence). There are 16 residues in the CDR3. V was cut by 2 bases and J by 4 bases, with 20 bases left in between.

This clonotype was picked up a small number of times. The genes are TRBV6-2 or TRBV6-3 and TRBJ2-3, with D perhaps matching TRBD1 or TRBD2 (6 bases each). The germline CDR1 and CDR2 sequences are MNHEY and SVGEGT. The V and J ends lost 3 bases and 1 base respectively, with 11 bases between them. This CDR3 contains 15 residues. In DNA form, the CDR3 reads TGTGCCAGCAGTTATGCGGGACACGGCACAGATACGCAGTATTTT. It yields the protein CASSYAGHGTDTQYF.

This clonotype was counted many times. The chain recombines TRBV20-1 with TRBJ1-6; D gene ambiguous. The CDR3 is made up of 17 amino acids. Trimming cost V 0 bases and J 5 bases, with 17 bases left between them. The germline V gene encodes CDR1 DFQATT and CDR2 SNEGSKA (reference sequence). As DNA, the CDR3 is TGCAGTGCTAGAGATTCTGGTGCCTCACCGAATAATTCACCCCTCCACTTT. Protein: CSARDSGASPNNSPLHF.

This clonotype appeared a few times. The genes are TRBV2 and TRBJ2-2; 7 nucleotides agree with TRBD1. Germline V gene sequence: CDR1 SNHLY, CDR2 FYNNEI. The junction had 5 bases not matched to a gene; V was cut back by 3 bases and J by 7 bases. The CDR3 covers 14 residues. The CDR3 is CASSETTGFGELFF. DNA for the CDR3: TGTGCCAGCAGTGAGACGACAGGGTTCGGGGAGCTGTTTTTT.

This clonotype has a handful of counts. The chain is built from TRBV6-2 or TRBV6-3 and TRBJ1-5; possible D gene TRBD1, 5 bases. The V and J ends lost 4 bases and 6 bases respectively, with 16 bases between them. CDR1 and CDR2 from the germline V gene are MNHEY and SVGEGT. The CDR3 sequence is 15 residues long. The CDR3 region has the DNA TGTGCCAGCAGTTTGTTTAGGGACCCCGGTCAGCCCCAGCATTTT. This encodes CASSLFRDPGQPQHF.

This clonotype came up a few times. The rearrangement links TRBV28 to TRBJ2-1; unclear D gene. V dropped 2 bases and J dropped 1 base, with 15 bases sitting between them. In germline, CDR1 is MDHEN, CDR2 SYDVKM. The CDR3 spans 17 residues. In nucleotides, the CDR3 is TGTGCCAGCAGTTTACCACGGGCAGGAAGGTCCTACAATGAGCAGTTCTTC. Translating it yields CASSLPRAGRSYNEQFF.